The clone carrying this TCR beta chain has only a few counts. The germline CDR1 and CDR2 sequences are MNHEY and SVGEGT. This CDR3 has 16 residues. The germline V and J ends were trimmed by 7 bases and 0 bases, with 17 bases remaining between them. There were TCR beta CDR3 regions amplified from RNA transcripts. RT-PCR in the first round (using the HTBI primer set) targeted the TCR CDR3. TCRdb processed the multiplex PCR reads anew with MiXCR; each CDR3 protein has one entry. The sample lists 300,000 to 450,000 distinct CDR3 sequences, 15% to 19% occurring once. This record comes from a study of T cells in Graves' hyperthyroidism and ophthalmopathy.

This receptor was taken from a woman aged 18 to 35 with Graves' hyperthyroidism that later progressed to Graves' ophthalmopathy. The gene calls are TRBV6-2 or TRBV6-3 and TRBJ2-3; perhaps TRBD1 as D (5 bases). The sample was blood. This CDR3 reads CASKKQGPFSTDTQYF. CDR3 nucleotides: TGTGCCAGCAAAAAGCAGGGCCCGTTCAGCACAGATACGCAGTATTTT.